The entry that follows covers one TCR beta chain sequence. Antigen: not known. The data originate from a study of post-analysis software for immune sequencing data. As for the study in general: Clinical courses comprised relapsing-remitting, secondary progressive and progressive-relapsing multiple sclerosis.

The TCR beta cDNA libraries contained unique molecular identifiers. Input amounts of roughly 1 to 10 million T cells were used. These gave around 500,000 cDNA molecules, so each molecule approximated one T cell. TCRdb itself ran the PCR reads through MiXCR, one entry per CDR3 protein. Found here are fewer than 700,000 distinct CDR3 sequences, 40% to 50% of them singletons; the top ten hold around 1.7%. Overall study results and limits: Compared with controls, patients had more of five TRBV segments, including TRBV5-6, TRBV5-1 and TRBV20-1.

Trimming stripped 2 bases from V and 4 bases from J, with 13 bases between. Germline assignment: CDR1 LGHNA and CDR2 YNFKEQ. The CDR3 is 15 residues long. This sequence joins TRBV4-2 and TRBJ2-3, with a tentative D call TRBD2 (6 bases). This receptor was taken from a girl aged 5 to 17 with multiple sclerosis. What was sequenced was blood. The chain's CDR3 is CASSQREAPPDTQYF. The DNA for the CDR3 is TGTGCCAGCAGCCAAAGGGAGGCGCCCCCAGATACGCAGTATTTT.